This is a list of T cell receptor beta chains from one sample in a study of memory CD4+ T cells and cytomegalovirus serostatus. This table comes from immunoSEQ multiplex PCR, and its TCRdb copy is limited to in-frame clones, with some not included. The repertoire has about 56,000 clones, 82% of them found once; the top ten carry roughly 0.4%. The material sequenced was memory CD4+ T cells from blood. Receptor source: an adult in good health and CMV-seronegative. Each CDR3 is given without its conserved first and last residue.

v_call,cdr3_aa
TRBV18,ASSLDRSDEKLF
TRBV19,ASSSAAEGSPLH
TRBV7-8,ASSLVWGRASNAEAF
TRBV7-9,ASSSDRGLEKLF
TRBV15,ATSRDGGAMTGELF
TRBV18,ASSLESSGANVLT
TRBV28,ASSLQSTNTEAF
TRBV21-1,ASSKVVFLSTDTQY
TRBV2,ASSDRLSGVETQY
TRBV5-6,ASSFGQGAAETQY
TRBV6-1,ASRGYNSPLH
TRBV25-1,ASSEGGSPSTDTQY
TRBV7-2,ASSRQGGSSYEQY
TRBV9,ASSVEVGDSYGYT
TRBV18,ASSSRTASYNEQF
TRBV2,ASRGQGNSNEKLF
TRBV6-5,ASSYSVGGMNTEAF
TRBV2,ASSEWRGPPGDTQY
TRBV28,ASSFPHREEQY
TRBV10-2,ASSEWGGRAF
TRBV27,ASSLYSVGSQFMNTEAF
TRBV4-1,ASSQDYSAGNTIY
TRBV19,ASSSDRGRYNSPLH
TRBV4-1,ASSQDGLAGETQY
TRBV19,ASSIPGPVYGYT
TRBV5-4,ASSKQGALAGELF
TRBV7-2,ASTQRGVSGG
TRBV9,ASSRQGGSYEQY
TRBV14,ASSQDQGELF
TRBV9,ASSWDNYGYT
TRBV14,ASSQGQRASYEQY
TRBV10-3,AISGLADTQY
TRBV4-3,ASSQEGGGAYLNTGELF
TRBV30,AWSALTSGGGETQY
TRBV4-1,ASSQGPRTNDEQY
TRBV5-6,ASLAGGTDTQY
TRBV7-2,ASSWLPRGMGTEAF
TRBV7-9,ASSFKGANYGYT
TRBV4-3,ASSQDNRGNTIY
TRBV5-5,ASSLMYTGELF
TRBV2,ASSDRGGGTPQH
TRBV7-6,ASSTLTGPSYEQY
TRBV9,ASSGSGTGDYGYT
TRBV19,ASHWDGNQPQH
TRBV6-1,ASRLQVNTEAF
TRBV6-5,ASSLGRGGYEQY
TRBV5-6,ASSNTRNTIY
TRBV5-6,ASSLFRGEGYQPQH
TRBV6-6,ASRPPGTGENQPQH
TRBV2,ASRDWAYEQY
TRBV4-3,ASSQDLAGSTYEQY
TRBV2,ASSPRTEAF
TRBV5-1,ASSSGVTSGGGAGTDTQY
TRBV7-2,ASSLAHPRLGVTQY
TRBV7-9,ASSLGSYNEQF
TRBV28,ASTVGPRTTGELF
TRBV28,ASSSSGGLQETQY
TRBV5-6,ASSGGVTDTQY
TRBV7-3,ASSRESHSPLH